Sequencing of this T cell receptor beta chain was carried out in a study of T cell responses to AZD1222 COVID-19 vaccine. A word on this clone: Its cognate antigen is unknown. Other nucleotide sequences in the sample specify the same CDR3.

The method was immunoSEQ multiplex PCR; TCRdb's version includes in-frame clones alone and lacks a portion of them. The table lists approximately 80,000 clones, 70% to 90% of them singletons, with approximately 3.6% in the top ten. Study-wide findings and caveats: Spike-specific TCR repertoires showed rising breadth and depth after two AZD1222 doses. Baseline seropositives among AZD1222 recipients totaled only 5 or 6. Every sample of the repertoires postdated the peak T cell response.

Whether given at about 4 or about 12 weeks, second doses were pooled. The receptor was derived from an adult who received the AZD1222 COVID-19 vaccine. The sequenced sample was peripheral blood, obtained 28 days after the second AZD1222 dose.

The CDR3 loop reads CASSSGTGELFF. The CDR3 bases are TGTGCCAGCAGTTCGGGCACCGGGGAGCTGTTTTTT. The chain combines TRBV28 with TRBJ2-2; D is unresolved. Germline CDR1 and CDR2: MDHEN and SYDVKM. Deletions cut 4 bases from V and 4 bases from J, with 4 bases between. This CDR3 has 12 residues.